This T cell receptor beta chain comes out of a study of T cells in Graves' hyperthyroidism and ophthalmopathy. Trimming took off 2 bases at V and 6 bases at J, with 5 bases between the two ends. This CDR3 has 12 amino acids. Germline V gene sequence: CDR1 LGHNT, CDR2 FRNRAP. Stable Graves' hyperthyroidism denoted no ophthalmopathy progression over 18 months. The CDR3 regions of TCR beta were amplified from RNA transcripts. The TCR CDR3 was amplified in a first-round RT-PCR using the HTBI primer set. TCRdb called the multiplex PCR reads again in MiXCR, with one record for every CDR3 protein. This table holds under 250,000 distinct CDR3 sequences, around a sixth found once. This clonotype appeared many times.

The rearrangement joins TRBV12-5 to TRBJ2-1; D ambiguous. The sequenced material came from blood. This TCR was sampled from a woman aged 50 to 60 with Graves' hyperthyroidism. The CDR3 protein is CASGLFPNEQFF. The CDR3 coding sequence is TGTGCTAGTGGTTTGTTTCCCAATGAGCAGTTCTTC.